The clone carrying this TCR beta chain was observed a single time. Before being deemed recovered, Cohort 3 donors had two negative PCRs, clearance, or symptom resolution. CDR3 length: 13 amino acids. Trimming cost V 3 bases and J 8 bases, with 13 bases left between them. The germline gives CDR1 LGHDT, CDR2 YNNKEL (reference sequence). Per the authors' pipeline: Cell counts per sample came from amplifying reference gene primers. TCRdb's copy holds only in-frame clones and misses some; the assay was immunoSEQ multiplex PCR. V and J calls and clone size are as listed in that table; D and trimming were resolved from the DNA. This sample has 110,000 to 150,000 clones; roughly 89% occur once, and the top ten carry under 4.5%. This sample is part of a study of blood T cell repertoires in COVID-19. About the research overall: COVID-19 samples, acute and convalescent, were from the United States, Italy and Spain. PBMCs, B-cell-depleted T cells, or T cells were the source of the cDNA or gDNA that made up the material.

The sequenced sample consisted of PBMCs or T cells enriched from blood (not recorded which). The chain recombines TRBV3-1 (or the pseudogene TRBV3-2) with TRBJ1-2, with D maybe TRBD1 (5 bases). The TCR comes from a man aged 50 or older who had recovered from COVID-19. CDR3 DNA sequence: TGTGCCAGCAGCCACGGGGGATTAGGAGGCTACACCTTC. Translated: CASSHGGLGGYTF.